These T cell receptor beta chains were read from a single sample in a study of cytomegalovirus exposure and HLA in healthy donors. The method was immunoSEQ multiplex PCR; TCRdb's version includes in-frame clones alone and lacks a portion of them. The sample carries about 120,000 clones, 9% to 10% recorded once. Sequenced input: PBMCs. The receptors were sampled from a man younger than 45 in good health and CMV-seronegative. Both conserved end residues are part of each CDR3. The D gene is left open where the match is weak. Size tells how often a clone was seen (once, few, many) or the class of an expanded clone, and some rows leave it out.

cdr3_nt | cdr3_aa | j_call | v_call | clone_size | d_call
TGCGCCAGCAGCTCCCAGGGGGCCGGGTACGAGCAGTACTTC | CASSSQGAGYEQYF | TRBJ2-7 | TRBV5-1 | - | TRBD1
TGTGCCAGCACCCCCACAGGACAGGGAAATCAGCCCCAGCATTTT | CASTPTGQGNQPQHF | TRBJ1-5 | TRBV27 | few | TRBD1
TGTGCCAGCAGCCCACCGACGGCGGAAAGGTACTTC | CASSPPTAERYF | TRBJ2-5 | TRBV6-5 | few | -
TGTGCCAGTAAGACTAGCGGGGGGACCTACGAGCAGTACTTC | CASKTSGGTYEQYF | TRBJ2-7 | TRBV6-1 | - | TRBD2
TGTGCCAGCAGTCCCGGACAGGGGTTGTATGGCTACACCTTC | CASSPGQGLYGYTF | TRBJ1-2 | TRBV28 | - | TRBD1
TGTGCCAGCAGTTACCCCCCCAGGCAGGGGAACACCGGGGAGCTGTTTTTT | CASSYPPRQGNTGELFF | TRBJ2-2 | TRBV6-7 | few | -
TGTGCCAGCAGCGATAGACTAGCGGGATCCTACAATGAGCAGTTCTTC | CASSDRLAGSYNEQFF | TRBJ2-1 | TRBV7-9 | few | TRBD2
TGTGCCAGCTCACTAGGACTAGCGGCTTCCACAGATACGCAGTATTTT | CASSLGLAASTDTQYF | TRBJ2-3 | TRBV18 | few | TRBD2
TGTGCCAGCAGCTTGCTAGGAGCCAAAAACATTCAGTACTTC | CASSLLGAKNIQYF | TRBJ2-4 | TRBV5-6 | - | -
TGTGCCAGCAGTTCCAGGGCCCCCACTGAAGCTTTCTTT | CASSSRAPTEAFF | TRBJ1-1 | TRBV27 | - | -
TGTGCCAGCTCTTCCGGCGCAGGCTCATACGAGCAGTACTTC | CASSSGAGSYEQYF | TRBJ2-7 | TRBV18 | - | -
TGTGCCAGCAGCGGGGACAGGGGGAAGGATGAGCAGTTCTTC | CASSGDRGKDEQFF | TRBJ2-1 | TRBV7-9 | few | TRBD1
TGTGCCAGCAGTTACTCGAGGAACAGGCCACAAGAGACCCAGTACTTC | CASSYSRNRPQETQYF | TRBJ2-5 | TRBV6-5 | - | -
TGTGCCAGCAGGAAGGGGGGGTCCTACGAGCAGTACTTC | CASRKGGSYEQYF | TRBJ2-7 | TRBV6-1 | few | -
TGTGCCAGCTCCTACGGTCCGTACGAGCAGTACTTC | CASSYGPYEQYF | TRBJ2-7 | TRBV28 | - | -
TGCGCCAGCAGTCTAGGGCGGGGGGCAGACTACGAGCAGTACTTC | CASSLGRGADYEQYF | TRBJ2-7 | TRBV5-1 | - | TRBD2
TGTGCCAGCAGTGTAAGGACTAGCGGGAGGACCAATGAGCAGTTCTTC | CASSVRTSGRTNEQFF | TRBJ2-1 | TRBV6-1 | few | TRBD2
TGCGCCAGCAGTGCTAGCGGGATGAACACTGAAGCTTTCTTT | CASSASGMNTEAFF | TRBJ1-1 | TRBV10-1 | few | -
TGTGCCAGCAGCTTAGGCAGGGAGCAGTTCTTC | CASSLGREQFF | TRBJ2-1 | TRBV7-8 | few | -
TGCGCCAGCAGCCAAGGGTCTGACAGGATCCCCCCCTATACGCAGTATTTT | CASSQGSDRIPPYTQYF | TRBJ2-3 | TRBV4-1 | - | -
TGCGCCAGCAGCTCTTCCGGGACAGGGGAAGAGACCCAGTACTTC | CASSSSGTGEETQYF | TRBJ2-5 | TRBV5-1 | few | TRBD1
TGTGCCAGCAGCTTAGATCTGGCAGGGGACACCGGGGAGCTGTTTTTT | CASSLDLAGDTGELFF | TRBJ2-2 | TRBV11-2 | - | -
TGTGCCAGCAGTGAAGGGGGGGGCGACACTGAAGCTTTCTTT | CASSEGGGDTEAFF | TRBJ1-1 | TRBV6-1 | - | -
TGTGCCAGCAGTGAACCAAGGGGCCTCGGCCGGGATCAGCCCCAGCATTTT | CASSEPRGLGRDQPQHF | TRBJ1-5 | TRBV6-1 | few | -
TGTGCCAGCAGCGTAGTAGGGGGCGAGCAGTACTTC | CASSVVGGEQYF | TRBJ2-7 | TRBV9 | few | -
TGTGCCAGCAGTTACTCGGGGCAGTCTAATCAGCCCCAGCATTTT | CASSYSGQSNQPQHF | TRBJ1-5 | TRBV6-5 | few | -
TGTGCCAGAAACCAGGGTGATGGCTACACCTTC | CARNQGDGYTF | TRBJ1-2 | TRBV2 | few | -
TGTGCCAGCAGCCTCCGTATGGCGAACACTGAAGCTTTCTTT | CASSLRMANTEAFF | TRBJ1-1 | TRBV9 | - | -
TGTGCCAGCAGCCAAGAAGGCAGGGGCTATGGCTACACCTTC | CASSQEGRGYGYTF | TRBJ1-2 | TRBV14 | - | -
TGTGCCAGCAGCGCCAGGGGGGATCGAAGCACTGAAGCTTTCTTT | CASSARGDRSTEAFF | TRBJ1-1 | TRBV9 | few | TRBD1
TGTGCTAGCAGCTGGGACAGGCTAGAGACCCAGTACTTC | CASSWDRLETQYF | TRBJ2-5 | TRBV7-7 | few | TRBD1
TGTGCCAGCACTCTTAACAGGGGGTCCACCGGGGAGCTGTTTTTT | CASTLNRGSTGELFF | TRBJ2-2 | TRBV11-2 | - | TRBD1
TGTGCCAGCAGTCACCCCGGAGGAGGCAAAAACATTCAGTACTTC | CASSHPGGGKNIQYF | TRBJ2-4 | TRBV11-2 | - | -
TGTGCCAGCAGTTCCCTCCGGGACAGGGGAGGCACCGGGGAGCTGTTTTTT | CASSSLRDRGGTGELFF | TRBJ2-2 | TRBV28 | few | TRBD1
TGTGCCAGTAGTATCGGTAATAGCAATCAGCCCCAGCATTTT | CASSIGNSNQPQHF | TRBJ1-5 | TRBV19 | few | -
TGTGCCAGCACCTTGGACACGGACAATGAGCAGTTCTTC | CASTLDTDNEQFF | TRBJ2-1 | TRBV7-9 | - | -
TGTGCCAGCAGCTTGGCACCACGCTACGAGCAGTACTTC | CASSLAPRYEQYF | TRBJ2-7 | TRBV7-9 | few | -
TGTGCCAGCAGCCAAGTCGGTGGCTACGAGCAGTACTTC | CASSQVGGYEQYF | TRBJ2-7 | TRBV4-2 | - | -
TGTGCCTGGTACGGGACTACCGACCTTTACAATGAGCAGTTCTTC | CAWYGTTDLYNEQFF | TRBJ2-1 | TRBV30 | - | TRBD2
TGTGCCAGAACCTCCGGGACAGGATATGGCTACACCTTC | CARTSGTGYGYTF | TRBJ1-2 | TRBV5-6 | - | TRBD1
TGTGCCTGGAGTGTACCGGCGGGGGGGCAAGAGACCCAGTACTTC | CAWSVPAGGQETQYF | TRBJ2-5 | TRBV30 | few | TRBD2
TGTGCCAGCAGTACCCAAAAGCGCCCGAACACTGAAGCTTTCTTT | CASSTQKRPNTEAFF | TRBJ1-1 | TRBV7-8 | - | -
TGTGCGACGGGGACTAGCGGTTACACCGGGGAGCTGTTTTTT | CATGTSGYTGELFF | TRBJ2-2 | TRBV19 | few | TRBD2
TGTGCCAGCAGTTACCATGTGGCGACAGGGGATTCACCCCTCCACTTT | CASSYHVATGDSPLHF | TRBJ1-6 | TRBV6-5 | - | TRBD1
TGTGCCATCAGTGTGAATACTGGGACAGACTATGGCTACACCTTC | CAISVNTGTDYGYTF | TRBJ1-2 | TRBV10-3 | few | TRBD1
TGTGCCAGCAGCTCCACGGGACAGGGAGCATATGGCTACACCTTC | CASSSTGQGAYGYTF | TRBJ1-2 | TRBV11-2 | - | TRBD1
TGCGCCAGCAGCTTAGCGGGAGAGTACAATGAGCAGTTCTTC | CASSLAGEYNEQFF | TRBJ2-1 | TRBV5-1 | few | TRBD2
TGTGCCAGCAGCTTGGGGCTGGGGGGGAACACTGAAGCTTTCTTT | CASSLGLGGNTEAFF | TRBJ1-1 | TRBV5-8 | few | -
TGCGCCAGCACCGATCTCAGGGGAGTCACTGAAGCTTTCTTT | CASTDLRGVTEAFF | TRBJ1-1 | TRBV5-1 | few | -
TGTGCCAGCAGGACCTCGGAGGGCCGAGCCTACGAGCAGTACTTC | CASRTSEGRAYEQYF | TRBJ2-7 | TRBV7-9 | few | -
TGTGCCAGCAGTTTTAGGACAGGCCATAATTCACCCCTCCACTTT | CASSFRTGHNSPLHF | TRBJ1-6 | TRBV27 | few | TRBD1
TGCAGCGTTGAAGACAGGGTCCTAAACTATGGCTACACCTTC | CSVEDRVLNYGYTF | TRBJ1-2 | TRBV29-1 | few | -
TGTGCCAGTAGCGTACAGGGTTTGGGTCAGCCCCAGCATTTT | CASSVQGLGQPQHF | TRBJ1-5 | TRBV19 | - | -
TGTGCCAGTAGTATAGATCTATCCGGGGGAAGACTGTTTTTT | CASSIDLSGGRLFF | TRBJ1-4 | TRBV19 | - | -
TGTGCCAGCAGCTTTTCCGGCGGAGCATACAATGAGCAGTTCTTC | CASSFSGGAYNEQFF | TRBJ2-1 | TRBV5-6 | few | -
TGCGCCAGCAGCTTGGGATGGGACAGGGCCCAGTACTTC | CASSLGWDRAQYF | TRBJ2-7 | TRBV5-1 | - | TRBD1
TGTGCCAGCAGTTTTAAATCCTACAATGAGCAGTTCTTC | CASSFKSYNEQFF | TRBJ2-1 | TRBV28 | - | -